What follows are 5 T cell receptor beta chains derived from one specimen sequenced in a study of blood T cell repertoires in COVID-19. This table comes from immunoSEQ multiplex PCR, and its TCRdb copy is limited to in-frame clones, with some not included. The top ten hold about 8.3% of the sample, which has some 20,000 clones, about three quarters seen once. Sequencing input: peripheral blood. These receptor sequences come from a man in his fifties or sixties with acute or convalescent COVID-19.

The V and J genes are TRBV10-3 and TRBJ1-3; perhaps TRBD1 as D (5 bases). CDR1 and CDR2 (germline): ENHRY, SYGVKD. The CDR3 extends over 16 amino acids. V was pared by 0 bases and J by 4 bases, with 13 bases between. The CDR3 coding sequence is TGTGCCATCAGTGAGTCGAGAGGCCAGGGAGGAAACACCATATATTTT. This translates into CAISESRGQGGNTIYF.

V gene TRBV15 combines with J gene TRBJ2-1, with TRBD2 matching 9 bases. This CDR3 has 18 residues. The V segment lost 5 bases and the J segment 0 bases; nucleotides outside the gene matches: 11. Germline assignment: CDR1 LNHNV and CDR2 YYDKDF (reference sequence). The CDR3 region is CATSGILSGGSSYNEQFF. For the CDR3, the DNA is TGTGCCACCAGCGGAATCCTTAGCGGGGGTAGCTCCTACAATGAGCAGTTCTTC.

This clone was seen only a few times. The CDR3 spells CASSSNVGMNTEAFF. CDR3 in DNA: TGTGCCAGCAGTTCCAACGTCGGGATGAACACTGAAGCTTTCTTT. The genes are TRBV6-5 and TRBJ1-1; D uncertain. CDR3 size: 15 residues. V lost 4 bases to trimming and J lost 0 bases, with 12 bases between them. In germline, CDR1 is MNHEY, CDR2 SVGAGI.

CDR3 sequence: CASGRWRSTGELFF. CDR3 coding DNA: TGCGCCAGCGGAAGATGGAGATCCACCGGGGAGCTGTTTTTT. The gene calls are TRBV5-1 and TRBJ2-2, with D uncertain. This CDR3 spans 14 amino acids. Trimming took 7 bases from V and 4 from J, leaving 14 bases between them. Germline V gene data show CDR1 as SGHRS and CDR2 as YFSETQ.

This chain joins TRBV18 and TRBJ1-2, with 8 positions matching TRBD1. Germline lookup yields CDR1 KGHSH and CDR2 LQKENI. The V segment lost 5 bases and the J segment 4 bases; nucleotides outside the gene matches: 9. The CDR3 has 15 residues. The CDR3, as DNA: TGTGCCAGCTCATCGATTCCTGGACAGGGCTATGGCTACACCTTC. This codes for CASSSIPGQGYGYTF.